What follows describes a single TCR beta chain. This sample was taken from a study of shared clonotypes between healthy human individuals. Background on the study: In total, the donors were a couple of women and a few men aged 18 to 49.

Recent vaccinations or acute infections were absent in the healthy HIV-negative adult donors. The study drew all its donors from Caucasian adults living in Nashville, Tennessee. The CDR3 loop spans 16 amino acids. Germline CDR1 reads SEHNR; CDR2 reads FQNEAQ (reference sequence). Deletions cut 1 base from V and 1 base from J, with 11 bases between. The genomic DNA of each subset was split evenly across several immunoSEQ plates. The method was immunoSEQ multiplex PCR; TCRdb's version includes in-frame clones alone and lacks a portion of them. The profile shows about 450,000 clones, 79% of them singletons.

The rearrangement joins TRBV7-9 to TRBJ1-5, with a possible D match to TRBD1 (5 bases). This clonotype was obtained from a woman aged 35 to 49 in good health. Some clones in this sample may be carry-over from other donors' samples. Sequences were obtained from PBMCs. The CDR3 nucleotides are TGTGCCAGCAGCTTAGAGGCAGGGTGGAGCAATCAGCCCCAGCATTTT. It codes for CASSLEAGWSNQPQHF. Full variable domain (rest looked up from reference TRBV7-9 and TRBJ1-5): DTGVSQNPRHKITKRGQNVTFRCDPISEHNRLYWYRQTLGQGPEFLTYFQNEAQLEKSRLLSDRFSAERPKGSFSTLEIQRTEQGDSAMYLCASSLEAGWSNQPQHFGDGTRLSIL.